This is a list of T cell receptor beta chains from one sample in a study of CD8 T cells in Susac syndrome. TCRdb used MiXCR to reprocess the immunoSEQ multiplex PCR reads, holding one entry per CDR3 protein. Of some 260,000 distinct CDR3 sequences in the sample, around 83% were seen once. Source material: CD8+ T cells from PBMCs. The source of these receptors is a human donor with multiple sclerosis. Both conserved end residues are part of each CDR3. A D gene is named only where the DNA matches it firmly. A row's size may be missing; if present it is once, few, many or a size class.

size,V,J,D,CDR3,DNA
NA,TRBV29-1,TRBJ2-7,NA,CSVEGRLYEQYF,TGCAGCGTTGAGGGGAGGCTCTACGAGCAGTACTTC
NA,TRBV13,TRBJ2-1,TRBD1,CASSLKYSWTGVANEQFF,TGTGCCAGCAGCTTAAAGTATTCTTGGACAGGGGTCGCTAATGAGCAGTTCTTC
few,TRBV19,TRBJ1-1,TRBD1,CASSWTGHTEAFF,TGTGCCAGTAGTTGGACAGGCCACACTGAAGCTTTCTTT
NA,TRBV20-1,TRBJ2-3,TRBD2,CSAREWAGEANTQYF,TGCAGTGCTAGAGAGTGGGCGGGAGAAGCGAATACGCAGTATTTT
NA,TRBV29-1,TRBJ2-7,TRBD1,CSVLGRPGTEFYEQYF,TGCAGCGTTTTAGGCCGCCCCGGGACAGAGTTTTACGAGCAGTACTTC
NA,TRBV11-2,TRBJ2-7,NA,CASSLVLGTRYEQYF,TGTGCCAGCAGCCTCGTGTTGGGTACGCGTTACGAGCAGTACTTC
NA,TRBV5-6,TRBJ2-2,NA,CASSLRKTGELFF,TGTGCCAGCAGCTTGCGCAAAACCGGGGAGCTGTTTTTT
NA,TRBV10-3,TRBJ2-7,NA,CAISESIYKIGPDSYEQYF,TGTGCCATCAGTGAGTCCATTTACAAAATAGGACCAGACTCCTACGAGCAGTACTTC
NA,TRBV20-1,TRBJ2-1,NA,CSARDWSGTYNEQFF,TGCAGTGCTAGAGATTGGTCGGGGACGTACAATGAGCAGTTCTTC
NA,TRBV15,TRBJ2-7,NA,CATSPSTSSAYEQYF,TGTGCCACCAGCCCATCAACGAGCTCCGCCTACGAGCAGTACTTC
NA,TRBV28,TRBJ2-2,NA,CASTVGGPGELFF,TGTGCCAGCACCGTCGGGGGGCCCGGGGAGCTGTTTTTT
NA,TRBV19,TRBJ1-5,NA,CASSIADYNQPQHF,TGTGCCAGTAGTATCGCAGACTACAATCAGCCCCAGCATTTT
NA,TRBV24-1,TRBJ1-2,TRBD1,CATSDRDRSYGYTF,TGTGCCACCAGTGATCGGGACAGATCCTATGGCTACACCTTC
NA,TRBV3-1,TRBJ2-2,NA,CASSQDIDTGELFF,TGTGCCAGCAGCCAAGATATTGACACCGGGGAGCTGTTTTTT
NA,TRBV14,TRBJ2-1,TRBD2,CASSQGASVVAGGGEQFF,TGTGCCAGCAGCCAAGGCGCGTCGGTTGTAGCGGGAGGGGGTGAGCAGTTCTTC
NA,TRBV29-1,TRBJ2-5,NA,CSVGGQEETQYF,TGCAGCGTGGGTGGGCAGGAGGAGACCCAGTACTTC
NA,TRBV5-1,TRBJ2-7,TRBD2,CASSFAFPMTSGGLNEQYF,TGCGCCAGCAGCTTTGCGTTCCCAATGACTAGCGGGGGGCTGAACGAGCAGTACTTC
once,TRBV13,TRBJ2-5,NA,CASSLWTDVKETQYF,TGTGCCAGCAGCTTATGGACCGACGTTAAAGAGACCCAGTACTTC
NA,TRBV27,TRBJ2-1,NA,CASSLFGMSSYNEQFF,TGTGCCAGCAGTTTGTTCGGGATGAGCTCCTACAATGAGCAGTTCTTC
NA,TRBV3-1,TRBJ2-1,NA,CASSPQGRRSSYNEQFF,TGTGCCAGCAGCCCGCAGGGGCGAAGGAGCTCCTACAATGAGCAGTTCTTC